This TCR beta chain was retrieved from a study of blood T cells in healthy people across ages. As for the study in general: About one barcoded beta molecule per two T cells was captured by template switching. The study, taken as a whole, reports: Roughly linear declines in TCR beta diversity per million T cells occurred with age.

The germline CDR1 and CDR2 sequences are GTSNPN and SVGIG (reference sequence). Trimming shortened V by 0 bases and J by 3 bases, and 8 bases separated the two germline ends. This CDR3 comprises 13 residues. Next came a second PCR, run for about 6 to 12 cycles, which used a sample-barcoded 5' primer along with a J-beta primer mix. TCRdb reprocessed the 5' RACE reads with MiXCR, giving one entry per CDR3 protein. The top ten hold just over 4% of the sample, which has some 1.5 million distinct CDR3 sequences, 40% to 45% seen once. Comments on this clonotype: Its cognate antigen is unknown.

The chain couples TRBV30 to TRBJ2-5; no clear D gene. The sequencing sample was made of blood. The source of this sequence is a woman younger than 35 in good health. In nucleotides, the CDR3 is TGTGCCTGGAGTGTAAAGGATAAAGAGACCCAGTACTTC. Amino acid sequence: CAWSVKDKETQYF.